The rows below give T cell receptor beta chains drawn from one sample of a study of cytotoxic CD8 clonotypes in ibrutinib-treated CLL. Produced via immunoSEQ multiplex PCR; TCRdb's table is partial and in-frame only. The table shows 35,000 to 40,000 clones, with roughly two thirds occurring only once. Source: PBMCs, taken at disease progression, from a patient treated with ibrutinib. The receptors come from a human donor with chronic lymphocytic leukemia. Each CDR3 is given with its conserved first and last residue. D genes are given only for firm matches. Size values are once, few and many counts, or a class for expanded clones, and some rows have none.

NA	TRBV4-2	few	14	TRBJ1-1	TGTGCCAGCAGCGGTGAGAGTGATAGATCTGAAGCTTTCTTT	CASSGESDRSEAFF
NA	TRBV6-6	once	16	TRBJ2-7	TGTGCCAGCAGTTACTCATGGGACCTCAAGGTTGGCGAGCAGTACTTC	CASSYSWDLKVGEQYF
NA	TRBV5-1	NA	15	TRBJ1-1	TGCGCCAGCAGCCTGGACAGTCCAGGTTCCACTGAAGCTTTCTTT	CASSLDSPGSTEAFF
NA	TRBV28	NA	16	TRBJ1-5	TGTGCCAGCAGTTCCAATTTGCAACCATTATATCAGCCCCAGCATTTT	CASSSNLQPLYQPQHF
NA	TRBV9	NA	16	TRBJ2-2	TGTGCCAGCAGCGCCCTCGGGGAGTGGGGGACCGGGGAGCTGTTTTTT	CASSALGEWGTGELFF
TRBD1	TRBV9	NA	15	TRBJ1-3	TGTGCCAGCAGCACCGGGACAGGGTCTGGAAACACCATATATTTT	CASSTGTGSGNTIYF
NA	TRBV5-6	NA	14	TRBJ2-3	TGTGCCAGCCTTCAGAGGGGATGGGAAGATACGCAGTATTTT	CASLQRGWEDTQYF
NA	TRBV2	NA	15	TRBJ1-5	TGTGCCAGCAGCGACCTCGTCAGGGGCAATCAGCCCCAGCATTTT	CASSDLVRGNQPQHF
NA	TRBV19	NA	13	TRBJ2-2	TGTGCCAGTAGTATAGGTTCGACCGGGGAGCTGTTTTTT	CASSIGSTGELFF
TRBD1	TRBV9	NA	17	TRBJ2-1	TGTGCCAGCAGCGTAGGTGGACAGACAGGGGTACTCAATGAGCAGTTCTTC	CASSVGGQTGVLNEQFF
NA	TRBV5-4	NA	13	TRBJ2-7	TGTGCCAGCAGCTTGCTGGGATCAGGCGAGCAGTACTTC	CASSLLGSGEQYF
TRBD1	TRBV5-1	NA	19	TRBJ1-1	TGCGCCAGCAGCCCCCAAGCAGCTTGGGGACAGGGGGGGAACACTGAAGCTTTCTTT	CASSPQAAWGQGGNTEAFF
NA	TRBV11-2	NA	15	TRBJ1-2	TGTGCCAGCAGCTTTCCGGGGGCGGGCCACTATGGCTACACCTTC	CASSFPGAGHYGYTF
NA	TRBV7-9	NA	13	TRBJ2-7	TGTGCCAGCAGCCCAGGGCACTCCTACGAGCAGTACTTC	CASSPGHSYEQYF
NA	TRBV2	NA	13	TRBJ1-1	TGTGCCAGCAATGAACAGTCCCACGGTGAAGCTTTCTTT	CASNEQSHGEAFF
NA	TRBV21-1	few	17	TRBJ2-6	TGTGCCAGCAGCAAAGCCCCACCAGGGAAAGGGGCCAACGTCCTGACTTTC	CASSKAPPGKGANVLTF
NA	TRBV2	NA	14	TRBJ2-6	TGTGCCAGCAGTGACAGGGGAGGGGCCAACGTCCTGACTTTC	CASSDRGGANVLTF
NA	TRBV28	NA	16	TRBJ2-7	TGTGCCAGCACCCTAAAAGGTAGGCTTCTTTTATTCGAGCAGTACTTC	CASTLKGRLLLFEQYF
TRBD1	TRBV28	NA	13	TRBJ1-2	TGTGCCAGCAGTCAGGACAGGCCCTATGGCTACACCTTC	CASSQDRPYGYTF
NA	TRBV7-9	NA	12	TRBJ2-7	TGTGCCAGCAGCTTAGGGGCCTACGAGCAGTACTTC	CASSLGAYEQYF
TRBD2	TRBV9	NA	16	TRBJ2-5	TGTGCCAGCAGCGGGACTAGCGGGGGGCCTCAAGAGACCCAGTACTTC	CASSGTSGGPQETQYF
NA	TRBV11-2	NA	11	TRBJ2-7	TGTGCCAGCAGCTTAGAGGACGAGCAGTACTTC	CASSLEDEQYF
NA	TRBV9	NA	14	TRBJ1-2	TGTGCCAGCAGCGTAGACAGCGATAACTATGGCTACACCTTC	CASSVDSDNYGYTF
TRBD1	TRBV28	NA	14	TRBJ1-5	TGTGCCAGCAGTCAGGGGGGCAGCAATCAGCCCCAGCATTTT	CASSQGGSNQPQHF
NA	TRBV18	few	17	TRBJ1-2	TGTGCCAGCTCACCACCAAACGGCCTGCAAGCTAACTATGGCTACACCTTC	CASSPPNGLQANYGYTF
NA	TRBV11-3	NA	14	TRBJ1-1	TGTGCCAGCAGCTCGTCGGCCCGGGGCACTGAAGCTTTCTTT	CASSSSARGTEAFF
TRBD2	TRBV7-6	NA	21	TRBJ2-1	TGTGCCAGCAGCTTAAACTTTCGGACTAGCGGGGGCCCTAGCTCCTACAATGAGCAGTTCTTC	CASSLNFRTSGGPSSYNEQFF